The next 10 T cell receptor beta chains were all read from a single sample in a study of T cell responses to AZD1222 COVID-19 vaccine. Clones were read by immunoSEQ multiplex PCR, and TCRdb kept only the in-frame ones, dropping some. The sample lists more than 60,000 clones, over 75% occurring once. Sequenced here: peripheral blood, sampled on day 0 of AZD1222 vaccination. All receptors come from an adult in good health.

In DNA, the CDR3 is TGTGCCAGCAGCCCTCGGGGTAGCGGGGGGCCAGATACGCAGTATTTT. Its translation: CASSPRGSGGPDTQYF. This sequence joins TRBV4-2 and TRBJ2-3, with 10 bases that match TRBD2. Germline CDR1 and CDR2: LGHNA and YNFKEQ. CDR3 length: 16 amino acids. Unmatched junction bases numbered 8, after V lost 4 bases and J lost 4 bases.

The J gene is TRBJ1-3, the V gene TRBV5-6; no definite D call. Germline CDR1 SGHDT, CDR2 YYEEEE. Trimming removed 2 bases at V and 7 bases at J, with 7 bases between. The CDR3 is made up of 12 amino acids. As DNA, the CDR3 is TGTGCCAGCAGCTTTTCATCCAACACCATATATTTT. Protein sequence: CASSFSSNTIYF.

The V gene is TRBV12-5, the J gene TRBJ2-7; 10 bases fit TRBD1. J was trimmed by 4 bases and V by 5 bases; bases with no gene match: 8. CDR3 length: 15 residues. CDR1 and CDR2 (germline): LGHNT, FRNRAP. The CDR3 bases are TGTGCTAGTGGTGGGGAGACAGGGGGCATTTACGAGCAGTACTTC. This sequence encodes CASGGETGGIYEQYF.

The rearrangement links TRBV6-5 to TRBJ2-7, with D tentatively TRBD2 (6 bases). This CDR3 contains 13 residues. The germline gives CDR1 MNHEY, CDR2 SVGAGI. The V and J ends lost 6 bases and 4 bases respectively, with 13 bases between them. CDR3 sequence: CASSYAGSYEQYF. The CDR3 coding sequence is TGTGCCAGCAGCTACGCGGGGAGTTACGAGCAGTACTTC.

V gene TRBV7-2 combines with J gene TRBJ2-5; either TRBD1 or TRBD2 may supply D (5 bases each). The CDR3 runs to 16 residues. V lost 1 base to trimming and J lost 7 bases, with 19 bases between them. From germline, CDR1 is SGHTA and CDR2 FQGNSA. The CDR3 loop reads CASSLVRPNNGGTQYF. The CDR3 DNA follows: TGTGCCAGCAGCTTAGTAAGGCCGAACAATGGGGGGACCCAGTACTTC.

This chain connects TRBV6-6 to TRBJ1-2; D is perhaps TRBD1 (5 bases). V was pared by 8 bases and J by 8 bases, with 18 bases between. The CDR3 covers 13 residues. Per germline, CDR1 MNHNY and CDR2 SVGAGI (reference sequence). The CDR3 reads CASLLGARKGYTF. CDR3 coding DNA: TGTGCCAGCCTCCTTGGGGCGCGAAAGGGCTACACCTTC.

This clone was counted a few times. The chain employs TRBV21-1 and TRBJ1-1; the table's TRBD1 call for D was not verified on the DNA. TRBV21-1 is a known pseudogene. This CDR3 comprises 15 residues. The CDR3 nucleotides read TGTGCCAGCAGCGCCCGCGTGTGGACAGACACTGAAGCTTTCTTT. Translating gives CASSARVWTDTEAFF.

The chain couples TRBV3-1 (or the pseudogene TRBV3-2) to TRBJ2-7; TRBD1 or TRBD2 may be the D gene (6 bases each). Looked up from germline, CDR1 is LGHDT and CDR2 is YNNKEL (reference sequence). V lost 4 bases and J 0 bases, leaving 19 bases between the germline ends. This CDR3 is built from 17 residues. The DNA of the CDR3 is TGTGCCAGCAGCCGGGCCGGGCCGGGGGCCAGCTCCTACGAGCAGTACTTC. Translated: CASSRAGPGASSYEQYF.

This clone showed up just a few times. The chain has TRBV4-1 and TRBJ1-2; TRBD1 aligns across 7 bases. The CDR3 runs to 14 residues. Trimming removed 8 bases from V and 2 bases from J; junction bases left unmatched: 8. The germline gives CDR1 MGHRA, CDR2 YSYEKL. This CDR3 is CASRRTGSNYGYTF. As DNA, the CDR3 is TGCGCCAGCCGGAGGACAGGCTCAAACTATGGCTACACCTTC.

The CDR3, as DNA: TGTGCCAGCAGTTACCCGGACAGATATGGCTACACCTTC. This gives the protein CASSYPDRYGYTF. The rearrangement links TRBV6-5 to TRBJ1-2; the D gene is possibly TRBD1 (6 bases). This CDR3 region has 13 residues. Looked up from germline, CDR1 is MNHEY and CDR2 is SVGAGI. The ends were cut back, 2 bases at V and 5 bases at J, with 9 bases in the middle.